This section outlines one T cell receptor beta chain sequence together with its context. The source of the sample is a study of T cell changes during pregnancy in multiple sclerosis. With 5 bases clipped from V and 2 bases from J, the junction kept 7 bases outside the gene matches. The length of the CDR3 is 15 residues. CDR1 and CDR2 (germline): SEHNR, FQNEAQ (reference sequence). TCRdb's copy holds only in-frame clones and misses some; the assay was immunoSEQ multiplex PCR. The sample has around 77,000 clones, around 94% seen once. The sample consisted of peripheral blood, taken in the third trimester of pregnancy. This sequence was found in a female donor with multiple sclerosis, enrolled in a pregnancy study. The V and J genes are TRBV7-9 and TRBJ2-7, with 9 bases identical to TRBD1. In DNA, the CDR3 is TGTGCCAGCAGCAGAACAGGGGGCGAAACCTACGAGCAGTACTTC. Translated, it gives CASSRTGGETYEQYF.